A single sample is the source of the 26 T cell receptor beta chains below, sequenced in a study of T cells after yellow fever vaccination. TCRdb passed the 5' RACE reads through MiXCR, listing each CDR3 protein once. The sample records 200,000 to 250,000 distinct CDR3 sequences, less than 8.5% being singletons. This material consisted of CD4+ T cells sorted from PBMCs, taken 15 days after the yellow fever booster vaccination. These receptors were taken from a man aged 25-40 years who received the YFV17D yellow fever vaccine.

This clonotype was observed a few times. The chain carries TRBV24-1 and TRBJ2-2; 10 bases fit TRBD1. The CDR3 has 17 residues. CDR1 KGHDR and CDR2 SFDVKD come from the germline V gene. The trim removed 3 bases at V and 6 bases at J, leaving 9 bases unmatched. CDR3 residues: CATSDAGTGENAGELFF. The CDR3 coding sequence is TGTGCCACCAGTGATGCAGGGACAGGGGAGAATGCCGGGGAGCTGTTTTTT.

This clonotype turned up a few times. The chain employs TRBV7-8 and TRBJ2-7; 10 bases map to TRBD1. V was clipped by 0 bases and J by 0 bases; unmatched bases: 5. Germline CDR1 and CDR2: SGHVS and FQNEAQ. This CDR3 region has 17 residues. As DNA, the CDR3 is TGTGCCAGCAGCTTAGCTTCCGGGACAGGGGACTCCTACGAGCAGTACTTC. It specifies CASSLASGTGDSYEQYF.

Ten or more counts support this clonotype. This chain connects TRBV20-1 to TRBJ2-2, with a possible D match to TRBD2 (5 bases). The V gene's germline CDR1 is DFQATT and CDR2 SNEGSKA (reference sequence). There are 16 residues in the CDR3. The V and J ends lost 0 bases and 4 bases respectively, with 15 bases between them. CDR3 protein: CSAREASGRGTGELFF. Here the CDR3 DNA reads TGCAGTGCTAGAGAGGCAAGCGGCCGAGGCACCGGGGAGCTGTTTTTT.

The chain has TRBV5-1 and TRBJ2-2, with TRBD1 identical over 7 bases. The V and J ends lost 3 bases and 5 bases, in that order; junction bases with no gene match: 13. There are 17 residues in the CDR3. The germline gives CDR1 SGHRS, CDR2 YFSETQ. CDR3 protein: CASSSTGLGGITGELFF. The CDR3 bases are TGCGCCAGCAGCTCGACAGGGTTAGGGGGAATAACCGGGGAGCTGTTTTTT.

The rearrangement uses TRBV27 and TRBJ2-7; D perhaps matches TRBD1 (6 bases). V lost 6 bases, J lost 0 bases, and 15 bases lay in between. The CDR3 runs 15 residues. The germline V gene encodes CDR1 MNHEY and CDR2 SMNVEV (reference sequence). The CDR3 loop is CASSQSTGISYEQYF. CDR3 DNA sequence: TGTGCCAGCAGCCAAAGTACAGGGATCTCCTACGAGCAGTACTTC.

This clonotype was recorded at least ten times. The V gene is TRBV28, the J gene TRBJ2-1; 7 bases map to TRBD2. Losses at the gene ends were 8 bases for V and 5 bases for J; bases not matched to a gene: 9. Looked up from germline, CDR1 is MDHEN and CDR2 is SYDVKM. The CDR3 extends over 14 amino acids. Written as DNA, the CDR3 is TGTGCCAGCCGTCGGGCGGGAGACCACAATGAGCAGTTCTTC. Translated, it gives CASRRAGDHNEQFF.

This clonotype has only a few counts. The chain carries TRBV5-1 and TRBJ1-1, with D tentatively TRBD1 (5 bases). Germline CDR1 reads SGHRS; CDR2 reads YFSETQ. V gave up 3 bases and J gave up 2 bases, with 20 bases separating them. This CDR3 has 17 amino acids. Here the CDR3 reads CASSYGMTARLNTEAFF. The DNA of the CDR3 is TGCGCCAGCAGCTACGGAATGACAGCCCGATTAAACACTGAAGCTTTCTTT.

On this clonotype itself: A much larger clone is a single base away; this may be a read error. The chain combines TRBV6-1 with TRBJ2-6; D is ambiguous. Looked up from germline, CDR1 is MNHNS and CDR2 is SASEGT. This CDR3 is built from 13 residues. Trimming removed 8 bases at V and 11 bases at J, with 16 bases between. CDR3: CASRVPGVDVLTF. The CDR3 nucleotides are TGTGCCAGCCGGGTTCCTGGAGTCGACGTCCTGACTTTC.

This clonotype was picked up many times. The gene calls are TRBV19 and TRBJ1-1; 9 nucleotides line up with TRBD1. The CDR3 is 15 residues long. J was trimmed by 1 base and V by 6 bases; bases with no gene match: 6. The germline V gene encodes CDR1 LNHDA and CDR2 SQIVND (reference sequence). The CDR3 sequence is CASRKWTGENTEAFF. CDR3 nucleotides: TGTGCCAGTAGAAAATGGACAGGGGAGAACACTGAAGCTTTCTTT.

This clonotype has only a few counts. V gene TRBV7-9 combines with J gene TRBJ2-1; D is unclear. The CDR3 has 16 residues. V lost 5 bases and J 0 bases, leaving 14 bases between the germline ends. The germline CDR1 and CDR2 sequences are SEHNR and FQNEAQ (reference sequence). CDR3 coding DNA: TGTGCCAGCAGCCGCCGCGTAGGTCCCTCCTACAATGAGCAGTTCTTC. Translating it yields CASSRRVGPSYNEQFF.

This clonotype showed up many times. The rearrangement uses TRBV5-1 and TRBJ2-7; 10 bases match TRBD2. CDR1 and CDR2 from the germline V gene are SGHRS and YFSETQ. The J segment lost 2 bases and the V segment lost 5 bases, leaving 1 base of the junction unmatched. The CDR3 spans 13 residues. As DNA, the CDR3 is TGCGCCAGCAGACTAGCGGGACCCTACGAGCAGTACTTC. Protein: CASRLAGPYEQYF.

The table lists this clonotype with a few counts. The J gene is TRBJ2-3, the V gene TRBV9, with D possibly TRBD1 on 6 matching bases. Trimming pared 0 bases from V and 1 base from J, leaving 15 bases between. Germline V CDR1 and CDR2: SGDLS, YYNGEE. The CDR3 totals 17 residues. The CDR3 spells CASSVAPQGQGTDTQYF. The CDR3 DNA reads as TGTGCCAGCAGCGTAGCTCCCCAGGGGCAGGGCACAGATACGCAGTATTTT.

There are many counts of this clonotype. The CDR3 reads CASSFTPGQGNTIYF. The CDR3 nucleotides read TGCGCCAGCAGCTTTACCCCGGGACAAGGAAACACCATATATTTT. The chain recombines TRBV5-1 with TRBJ1-3, with D tentatively TRBD1 (6 bases). The CDR3 length is 15 residues. The germline gives CDR1 SGHRS, CDR2 YFSETQ. Trimming pared 2 bases from V and 4 bases from J, leaving 13 bases between.

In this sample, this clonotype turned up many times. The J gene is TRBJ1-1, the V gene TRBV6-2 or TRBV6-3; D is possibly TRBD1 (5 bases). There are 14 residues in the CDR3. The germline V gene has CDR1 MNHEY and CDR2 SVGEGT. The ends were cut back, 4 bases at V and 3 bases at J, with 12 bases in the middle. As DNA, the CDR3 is TGTGCCAGCAGTTTGTGGGGGATTGACACTGAAGCTTTCTTT. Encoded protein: CASSLWGIDTEAFF.

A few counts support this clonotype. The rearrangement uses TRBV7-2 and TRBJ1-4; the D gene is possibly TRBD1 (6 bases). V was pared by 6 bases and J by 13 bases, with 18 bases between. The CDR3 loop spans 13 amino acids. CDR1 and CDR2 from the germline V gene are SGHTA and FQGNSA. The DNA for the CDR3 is TGTGCCAGCAGTTCTAATTCTGTAGGGGGACTGTTTTTT. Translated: CASSSNSVGGLFF.

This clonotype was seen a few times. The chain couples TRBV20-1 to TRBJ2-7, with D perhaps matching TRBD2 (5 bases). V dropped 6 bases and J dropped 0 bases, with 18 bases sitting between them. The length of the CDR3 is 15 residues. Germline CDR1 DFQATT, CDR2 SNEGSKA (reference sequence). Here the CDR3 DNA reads TGCAGTGCAGCCCGAGCGGCGACGAGCTCCTACGAGCAGTACTTC. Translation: CSAARAATSSYEQYF.

CDR3 bases: TGTGCCAGCAGTGCTTTAACAGGAAAAAATAGCAATCAGCCCCAGCATTTT. Its protein is CASSALTGKNSNQPQHF. This chain links TRBV6-1 with TRBJ1-5, with D possibly being TRBD1 (5 bases). Germline values: CDR1 MNHNS, CDR2 SASEGT. Trimming pared 4 bases from V and 0 bases from J, leaving 16 bases between. This CDR3 is built from 17 residues.

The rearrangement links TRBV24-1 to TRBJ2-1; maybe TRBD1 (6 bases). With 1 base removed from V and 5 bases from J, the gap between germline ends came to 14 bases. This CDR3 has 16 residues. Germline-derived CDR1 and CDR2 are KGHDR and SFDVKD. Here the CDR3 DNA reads TGTGCCACCAGTGATTTCACACAGGGTAGTCACAATGAGCAGTTCTTC. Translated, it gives CATSDFTQGSHNEQFF.

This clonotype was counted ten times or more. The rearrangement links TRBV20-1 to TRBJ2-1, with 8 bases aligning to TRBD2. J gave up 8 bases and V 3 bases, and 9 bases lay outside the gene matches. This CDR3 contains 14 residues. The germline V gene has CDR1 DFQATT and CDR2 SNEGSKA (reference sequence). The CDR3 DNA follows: TGCAGTGCTAGGATCCCCGGGGGGGGGCATGAGCAGTTCTTC. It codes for CSARIPGGGHEQFF.

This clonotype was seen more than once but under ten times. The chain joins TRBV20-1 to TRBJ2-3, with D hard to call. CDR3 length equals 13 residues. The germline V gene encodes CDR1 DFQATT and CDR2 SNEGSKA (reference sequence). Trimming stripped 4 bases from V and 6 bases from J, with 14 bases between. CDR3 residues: CSAIDLPPDTQYF. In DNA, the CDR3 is TGCAGTGCTATAGATCTTCCCCCGGATACGCAGTATTTT.

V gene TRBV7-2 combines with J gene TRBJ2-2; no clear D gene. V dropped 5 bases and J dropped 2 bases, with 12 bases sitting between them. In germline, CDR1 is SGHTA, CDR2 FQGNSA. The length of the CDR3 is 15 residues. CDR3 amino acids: CASSLDGVNTGELFF. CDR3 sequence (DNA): TGTGCCAGCAGCCTCGACGGCGTAAACACCGGGGAGCTGTTTTTT. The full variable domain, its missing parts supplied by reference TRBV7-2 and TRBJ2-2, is GAGVSQSPSNKVTEKGKDVELRCDPISGHTALYWYRQSLGQGLEFLIYFQGNSAPDKSGLPSDRFSAERTGGSVSTLTIQRTQQEDSAVYLCASSLDGVNTGELFFGEGSRLTVL.

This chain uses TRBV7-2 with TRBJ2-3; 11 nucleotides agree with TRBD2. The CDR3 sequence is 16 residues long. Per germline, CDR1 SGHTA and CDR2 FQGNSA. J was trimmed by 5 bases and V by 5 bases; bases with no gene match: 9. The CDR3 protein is CASSAWGLAARDTQYF. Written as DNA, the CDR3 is TGTGCCAGCAGCGCGTGGGGACTAGCGGCCAGAGATACGCAGTATTTT. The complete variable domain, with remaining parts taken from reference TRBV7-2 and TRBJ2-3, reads GAGVSQSPSNKVTEKGKDVELRCDPISGHTALYWYRQSLGQGLEFLIYFQGNSAPDKSGLPSDRFSAERTGGSVSTLTIQRTQQEDSAVYLCASSAWGLAARDTQYFGPGTRLTVL.

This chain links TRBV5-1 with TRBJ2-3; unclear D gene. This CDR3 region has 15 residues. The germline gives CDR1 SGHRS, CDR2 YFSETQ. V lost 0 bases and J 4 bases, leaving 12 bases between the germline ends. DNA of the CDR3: TGCGCCAGCAGCTTGGTCGCGTTACCGGCAGATACGCAGTATTTT. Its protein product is CASSLVALPADTQYF.

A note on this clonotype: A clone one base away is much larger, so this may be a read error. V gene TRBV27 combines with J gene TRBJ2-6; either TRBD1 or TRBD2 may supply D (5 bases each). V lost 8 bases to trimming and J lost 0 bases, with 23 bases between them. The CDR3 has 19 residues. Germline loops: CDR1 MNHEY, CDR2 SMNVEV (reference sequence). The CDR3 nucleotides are TGTGCCAGCCGTCGCCGGGACCCCAGTTCGTTCTCTGGGGCCAACGTCCTGACTTTC. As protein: CASRRRDPSSFSGANVLTF.

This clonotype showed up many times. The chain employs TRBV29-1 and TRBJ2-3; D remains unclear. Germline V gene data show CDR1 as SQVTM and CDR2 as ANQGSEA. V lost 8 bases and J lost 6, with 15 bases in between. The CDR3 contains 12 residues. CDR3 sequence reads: CSLVSARDTQYF. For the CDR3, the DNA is TGCAGCCTCGTAAGCGCCAGGGATACGCAGTATTTT.

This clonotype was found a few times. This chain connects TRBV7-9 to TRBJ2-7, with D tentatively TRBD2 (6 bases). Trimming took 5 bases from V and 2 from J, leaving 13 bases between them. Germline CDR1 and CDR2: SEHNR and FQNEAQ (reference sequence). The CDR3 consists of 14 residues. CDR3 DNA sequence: TGTGCCAGCAGCCGGAGGGAACGCCCCTACGAGCAGTACTTC. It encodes CASSRRERPYEQYF.